This TCR beta chain was documented in a study of shared clonotypes between healthy human individuals. TCRdb keeps only in-frame clones here, not all; method: immunoSEQ multiplex PCR. The sample records 2 million to 2.5 million clones, roughly 93% being singletons. Germline loops: CDR1 SEHNR, CDR2 FQNEAQ (reference sequence). V dropped 0 bases and J dropped 0 bases, with 2 bases sitting between them. There are 13 residues in the CDR3. Regarding the study as a whole: Clonotype sharing levels among donors were expected to vary with sequencing depth.

In the case of this clone: Its target is unknown. The sample holds other DNA sequences that translate to the same CDR3.

Each of the donors was a healthy adult who was HIV-negative and had not had a recent acute infection or vaccination. This sequence joins TRBV7-9 and TRBJ1-1; no reliable D call. Source material: naive CD4+ T cells from PBMCs. Subset here: CD45RA+ positively selected. The TCR originated in a man between 18 and 29 years old in good health. Some clones in this sample may be carry-over from other donors' samples. CDR3 sequence: CASSLALNTEAFF. CDR3 coding DNA: TGTGCCAGCAGCTTAGCCTTGAACACTGAAGCTTTCTTT.